This T cell receptor (beta chain) was sequenced during a study of blood T cell repertoires in COVID-19. Study context: Spain, Italy and the United States supplied samples that represented acute and convalescent COVID-19. From T cells, B-cell-depleted T cells, or PBMCs came the material, which was cDNA or gDNA.

Authors' methods: The authors estimated nucleated cell counts from reference gene primer amplification. Sequencing used immunoSEQ multiplex PCR; TCRdb keeps in-frame clones, though not all of them. That table is the source of V, J and clone size, and D and trimming were worked out from the DNA. The table records 70,000 to 95,000 clones, 85% of them present only once. V dropped 1 base and J dropped 6; count of bases not matched to a gene: 2. Germline CDR1 and CDR2: LNHNV and YYDKDF (reference sequence). The CDR3 sequence is 15 residues long. The source material was peripheral blood. This receptor was taken from a woman in her seventies with active or convalescent COVID-19. The V gene is TRBV15, the J gene TRBJ1-4; 10 bases match TRBD1. This CDR3 is CATSRATGGDEKLFF. CDR3 bases: TGTGCCACCAGCAGAGCGACAGGGGGCGATGAAAAACTGTTTTTT. The full variable domain, its missing parts supplied by reference TRBV15 and TRBJ1-4, is DAMVIQNPRYQVTQFGKPVTLSCSQTLNHNVMYWYQQKSSQAPKLLFHYYDKDFNNEADTPDNFQSRRPNTSFCFLDIRSPGLGDTAMYLCATSRATGGDEKLFFGSGTQLSVL.